The T cell receptor (beta chain) described here comes from a study of cytomegalovirus exposure and HLA in healthy donors. Study findings and constraints: Cytomegalovirus-associated status was assigned to around 160 TCR beta chains.

V was cut by 3 bases and J by 0 bases, with 8 bases left in between. Germline values: CDR1 SQVTM, CDR2 ANQGSEA. This CDR3 contains 13 residues. A multiplex PCR was run with 60 Vbeta primers and 13 Jbeta primers. The assay was immunoSEQ multiplex PCR, and TCRdb's table has in-frame clones only and misses some. Counted here are over 100,000 clones, approximately 72% occurring once; the ten biggest clones make up 1.5%. With respect to this clone: No antigen is known for it. Other DNA sequences in the sample encode the same CDR3.

This chain connects TRBV29-1 to TRBJ1-2; unclear D gene. Sequenced: PBMCs. This clonotype was obtained from a young man in good health and CMV-seronegative. The CDR3 DNA follows: TGCAGCGTTGATTCAATAGCTAACTATGGCTACACCTTC. Translating gives CSVDSIANYGYTF. The full variable domain, in which reference TRBV29-1 and TRBJ1-2 provide the parts outside the CDR3, is SAVISQKPSRDICQRGTSLTIQCQVDSQVTMMFWYRQQPGQSLTLIATANQGSEATYESGFVIDKFPISRPNLTFSTLTVSNMSPEDSSIYLCSVDSIANYGYTFGSGTRLTVV.